The following is a T cell receptor beta chain sequence with its context. Its specificity is not known. The source of the sample is a study of shared clonotypes between healthy human individuals. Study as a whole: The cohort comprised a couple of women and a few men. Their ages spanned 18 to 49 years. Study findings and constraints: Shared clonotypes across all four donors exceeded non-shared ones in generation probability.

Template for every sorted-subset replicate PCR totaled around 210 ng DNA, 30,000 to 35,000 T cell genomes. The data were produced by immunoSEQ multiplex PCR, yet TCRdb's version contains in-frame clones alone and is incomplete. The sample carries roughly 720,000 clones, roughly 88% recorded once. Input material: memory CD8+ T cells from PBMCs. The subset here: CD45RO+ cells pooled with CCR7-negative TemRA cells. This sequence originates from a man between 18 and 35 years old in good health. Some clones in this sample may be carry-over from other donors' samples.

CDR3 sequence: CASSQAYSGPVDGYTF. The CDR3 bases are TGCGCCAGCAGCCAAGCTTATTCCGGTCCCGTCGATGGCTACACCTTC. This chain connects TRBV4-3 to TRBJ1-2; D is unresolved. Germline V CDR1 and CDR2: LGHNA, YSLEER. CDR3 length: 16 amino acids. V lost 1 base and J lost 6, with 18 bases in between.